The clone carrying this TCR beta chain was counted only a few times. Its antigen remains unidentified. Treatment in this sample: approximately 9-day PBMC culture with coronavirus spike peptide pools or control peptides (ViraFEST assay). Before TCRs were sequenced, ViraFEST expanded antigen-specific T cells with peptide pools. These data come from a study of vaccination and CD4 T cells after COVID-19. At the level of the study: Convalescent individuals numbered four females and six males, two being Hispanic. Cellular stimulation was performed using overlapping spike peptides derived from SARS-CoV-2, HCoV-NL63, HCoV-OC43 and HCoV-229E.

This CDR3 contains 13 residues. The V end lost 1 base, the J end lost 5 bases, and 9 bases lay between the germline ends. Germline V gene sequence: CDR1 SGHRS, CDR2 YFSETQ. CD4+ T cells that had been cultured provided DNA sequenced with the Oncomine TCR Beta short-read assay. MiXCR, run by TCRdb on the PCR reads, gives a single entry per CDR3 protein. The sample gives 3,500 to 5,000 distinct CDR3 sequences, 71% of which show up once; 30% to 35% is in the top ten. The material sequenced was CD4+ T cells from blood, cultured in vitro. The TCR originated in a human donor who had recovered from COVID-19. The J gene is TRBJ2-5, the V gene TRBV5-1, with D possibly being TRBD1 or TRBD2 (5 bases each). The CDR3, as DNA: TGCGCCAGCAGCTTGTCAGGGAGCGAGACCCAGTACTTC. Encoded protein: CASSLSGSETQYF.